Given below is one T cell receptor (beta chain) in context. This specimen belongs to a study of T cells in Graves' hyperthyroidism and ophthalmopathy. The V gene's germline CDR1 is DFQATT and CDR2 SNEGSKA (reference sequence). Trimming cost V 5 bases and J 1 base, with 11 bases left between them. The CDR3 loop spans 13 amino acids. The investigators amplified TCR beta CDR3 regions from RNA transcripts. The HTBI primer set served for first-round RT-PCR of the TCR CDR3. TCRdb ran MiXCR on the multiplex PCR reads and lists one entry per CDR3 protein. The table records about 520,000 distinct CDR3 sequences, approximately 25% of them present only once.

The receptor was derived from a woman aged 30 to 39 with Graves' ophthalmopathy. The chain couples TRBV20-1 to TRBJ2-5, with D perhaps being TRBD1 or TRBD2 (5 bases each). The sample taken for sequencing was blood. CDR3 loop: CSAPPGPQETQYF. The CDR3 DNA sequence: TGCAGTGCTCCACCGGGACCCCAAGAGACCCAGTACTTC.